These 17 T cell receptor beta chains share one sample of origin, sequenced in a study of CD8+ T cells in alopecia areata. Sample treatment: oral pan-JAK inhibitor, 5-10 mg twice daily. Extracted RNA was reverse transcribed, and the resulting cDNA served as sequencing template. Using immunoSEQ multiplex PCR, the repertoire was profiled, and TCRdb retains in-frame clones only, with some absent. The table lists 87,000 or so clones, around 71% of them singletons. Specimen: CD8+ T cells sorted from blood, collected at approximately week 42, from a patient treated with tofacitinib. The receptors here all came from a human donor with alopecia areata.

The gene calls are TRBV10-2 and TRBJ1-2, with 8 bases fitting TRBD1. The trim removed 1 base at V and 5 bases at J, leaving 9 bases unmatched. Germline CDR1 reads WSHSY; CDR2 reads SAAADI. The CDR3 loop spans 16 amino acids. CDR3 bases: TGCGCCAGCAGTGAGTTCCTCCAGGGGGCAGAGTATGGCTACACCTTC. The encoded protein is CASSEFLQGAEYGYTF.

J is TRBJ1-1 and V is TRBV27; no clear D gene. Germline lookup yields CDR1 MNHEY and CDR2 SMNVEV (reference sequence). The CDR3 length is 12 residues. Trimming left V 2 bases short and J 10 bases short, with 11 bases between. The CDR3, as DNA: TGTGCCAGCAGTTTACCCGGGGTAGGAGCTTTCTTT. It encodes CASSLPGVGAFF.

The chain links TRBV12-5 to TRBJ2-1; 7 nucleotides match TRBD1. The CDR3 consists of 14 residues. The trim removed 3 bases at V and 9 bases at J, leaving 8 bases unmatched. Germline V lookup: CDR1 LGHNT, CDR2 FRNRAP. CDR3 loop: CASGLTGEGAEQFF. In DNA, the CDR3 is TGTGCTAGTGGTTTAACAGGGGAAGGGGCTGAGCAGTTCTTC.

J is TRBJ2-7 and V is TRBV5-5; the D gene is possibly TRBD2 (5 bases). Per germline, CDR1 SGHKS and CDR2 YYEKEE (reference sequence). The ends were cut back, 4 bases at V and 0 bases at J, with 8 bases in the middle. The length of the CDR3 is 13 residues. CDR3 DNA sequence: TGTGCCAGCAGCCCCGAGGGCTCCTACGAGCAGTACTTC. It codes for CASSPEGSYEQYF.

This clone turned up a few times. This chain uses TRBV28 with TRBJ2-5, with 7 bases that match TRBD1. The CDR3 runs to 15 residues. CDR1 and CDR2 (germline): MDHEN, SYDVKM. Trimming removed 2 bases from V and 5 bases from J; junction bases left unmatched: 8. The CDR3 reads CASSLQGVRLETQYF. CDR3 DNA: TGTGCCAGCAGTTTACAGGGGGTTCGGCTTGAGACCCAGTACTTC.

DNA of the CDR3: TGTGCCAGTAGTTTGGCGAACACCGGGGAGCTGTTTTTT. Protein product: CASSLANTGELFF. The chain has TRBV19 and TRBJ2-2; D is undetermined. The CDR3 contains 13 residues. V gave up 5 bases and J gave up 0 bases, with 4 bases separating them. The germline V gene encodes CDR1 LNHDA and CDR2 SQIVND (reference sequence).

The rearrangement links TRBV4-2 to TRBJ1-2, with D unclear. CDR3 length: 15 amino acids. With 0 bases removed from V and 4 bases from J, the gap between germline ends came to 12 bases. Germline values: CDR1 LGHNA, CDR2 YNFKEQ. CDR3 in amino acids: CASSQDLGVLYGYTF. The DNA of the CDR3 is TGTGCCAGCAGCCAAGATCTGGGTGTGCTCTATGGCTACACCTTC.

This sequence joins TRBV12-5 and TRBJ1-1, with a possible D match to TRBD1 (5 bases). The ends were cut back, 0 bases at V and 7 bases at J, with 30 bases in the middle. This CDR3 has 20 residues. Germline CDR1 and CDR2: LGHNT and FRNRAP. CDR3 coding DNA: TGTGCTAGTGGTTTGGTACCCAGTAGAGGGTCCAGGGCCCAAATGGGTGAAGCTTTCTTT. Encoded protein: CASGLVPSRGSRAQMGEAFF.

The table lists this clone with a few counts. The chain joins TRBV7-9 to TRBJ2-6; D not certain. The CDR3 loop spans 18 amino acids. Germline lookup yields CDR1 SEHNR and CDR2 FQNEAQ (reference sequence). Trimming shortened V by 5 bases and J by 0 bases, and 17 bases separated the two germline ends. CDR3 loop: CASSLDFDGSSGANVLTF. The CDR3 DNA sequence: TGTGCCAGCAGCCTAGACTTTGACGGTAGCTCTGGGGCCAACGTCCTGACTTTC.

The chain couples TRBV9 to TRBJ2-7, with D possibly matching TRBD1 (6 bases). V was shortened by 0 bases and J by 3 bases, with 10 bases between the two germline ends. CDR1 is SGDLS and CDR2 is YYNGEE in the germline V gene. There are 14 residues in the CDR3. The CDR3 nucleotides read TGTGCCAGCAGCGTAGGGTCAGGGGACTACGAGCAGTACTTC. Its protein is CASSVGSGDYEQYF.

The chain uses TRBV29-1 and TRBJ1-4, with 7 bases fitting TRBD1. Unmatched junction bases numbered 0, after V lost 6 bases and J lost 8 bases. Germline CDR1 reads SQVTM; CDR2 reads ANQGSEA. The CDR3 totals 10 residues. The CDR3 DNA sequence: TGCAGCGTAGGGGGCGAAAAACTGTTTTTT. Its protein product is CSVGGEKLFF.

The chain has TRBV30 and TRBJ1-4; D unclear. Trimming stripped 2 bases from V and 6 bases from J, with 13 bases between. This CDR3 has 14 amino acids. CDR1 is GTSNPN and CDR2 is SVGIG in the germline V gene (reference sequence). The CDR3 is CAWSHPPPDEKLFF. CDR3 DNA sequence: TGTGCCTGGAGTCACCCTCCTCCGGATGAAAAACTGTTTTTT.

This clone was counted only a few times. The chain uses TRBV10-1 and TRBJ2-1; 10 positions match TRBD2. Germline V gives CDR1 WNHNN, CDR2 SYGVQD (reference sequence). The CDR3 has 14 residues. J gave up 12 bases and V 4 bases, and 9 bases lay outside the gene matches. In DNA form, the CDR3 reads TGCGCCAGCAGTGGAGTAGCGGGGGGAGACGGGCAGTTCTTC. This encodes CASSGVAGGDGQFF.

The CDR3 DNA is TGCGCCAGCAAACCTGATTGGCGCAGTCATATTGGCTACACCTTC. Protein sequence: CASKPDWRSHIGYTF. The gene calls are TRBV4-3 and TRBJ1-2; D not resolved. Germline V gene data show CDR1 as LGHNA and CDR2 as YSLEER. V lost 7 bases to trimming and J lost 7 bases, with 22 bases between them. The CDR3 contains 15 residues.

The gene calls are TRBV29-1 and TRBJ2-5; 7 nucleotides match TRBD2. Per germline, CDR1 SQVTM and CDR2 ANQGSEA. The CDR3 has 14 amino acids. Unmatched junction bases numbered 6, after V lost 0 bases and J lost 5 bases. CDR3 protein: CSVEDLGRAETQYF. The CDR3 DNA follows: TGCAGCGTTGAAGACTTGGGGAGGGCGGAGACCCAGTACTTC.

The genes are TRBV4-1 and TRBJ2-2; unclear D gene. CDR3 length equals 12 residues. CDR1 MGHRA and CDR2 YSYEKL come from the germline V gene. The V gene lost 0 bases and the J gene lost 8 bases, with 4 bases spanning the gap. CDR3 DNA sequence: TGCGCCAGCAGCCAAGAAAAGGGGGAGCTGTTTTTT. This gives the protein CASSQEKGELFF.

The J gene is TRBJ2-5, the V gene TRBV7-8; 7 bases agree with TRBD2. V lost 0 bases and J lost 0; bases outside the gene matches: 4. The germline V gene encodes CDR1 SGHVS and CDR2 FQNEAQ. The CDR3 covers 16 residues. The CDR3, as DNA: TGTGCCAGCAGCTTAGCGAAGCGGGGAAACCAAGAGACCCAGTACTTC. It specifies CASSLAKRGNQETQYF.